This T cell receptor beta chain was captured in a study of blood T cell repertoires in COVID-19. Across the whole study: Donors in the United States, Italy and Spain gave samples during acute or convalescent COVID-19. Nucleic acid was either cDNA or gDNA, and it came from T cells, B-cell-depleted T cells, or PBMCs.

Trimming took off 6 bases at V and 5 bases at J, with 16 bases between the two ends. The CDR3 runs to 14 residues. Looked up from germline, CDR1 is MDHEN and CDR2 is SYDVKM. Per the original data handling: Amplification with reference gene primers provided the estimates of nucleated cell counts. Generated by immunoSEQ multiplex PCR, the TCRdb table keeps only in-frame clones and is missing some. V, J and clone size are those of that table, while D and trimming were read from the DNA. This table holds hundreds of thousands of clones, 70% to 90% found once. The chain joins TRBV28 to TRBJ1-2, with a weak D call TRBD1 (6 bases). The TCR was taken from a man aged 45-60 years with active or convalescent COVID-19. Sequencing was carried out using peripheral blood. The CDR3 DNA follows: TGTGCCAGCAGAGCCGGGACAAAGACGTATGGCTACACCTTC. Amino acids: CASRAGTKTYGYTF.